This T cell receptor (beta chain) was obtained from a study of T-cell memory formation after mild COVID-19. Study overall: Across donors, TCR clusters were largely donor specific. Findings and caveats of the study: A second wave expanding day 15 to 37 was CD4+-biased; contracting clones were balanced. Mostly located in CM and EM were contracting CD4+ clones, with contracting CD8+ clones located in EMRA.

5'RACE with constant-segment primers built TCRalpha and TCRbeta cDNA libraries with UMIs. TCRdb reanalysed the 5' RACE reads using MiXCR and keeps one entry per CDR3 protein. The data show about 27,000 distinct CDR3 sequences, around 7.2% seen once. After removal of 7 bases from V and 5 bases from J, the junction contained 2 bases not matched to a gene. CDR3 length equals 13 residues. From germline, CDR1 is MNHEY and CDR2 SVGAGI. This clonotype is medium-sized. The target antigen is unknown. The chain uses TRBV6-5 and TRBJ2-2, with 9 bases lining up with TRBD2. The sequence derives from an adult woman who had mild COVID-19 (a few samples of this study predate the infection). Cell type and time point are not known. Specimen: PBMCs or a T cell subset sorted from them (not recorded which). The CDR3 nucleotides read TGTGCCAGCACAACTAGCGGGACCGGGGAGCTGTTTTTT. Its protein product is CASTTSGTGELFF.